The source of this T cell receptor beta chain is a study of blood T cell repertoires in COVID-19. The germline CDR1 and CDR2 sequences are SGHTA and FQGNSA. This CDR3 comprises 15 residues. Trimming left V 5 bases short and J 1 base short, with 12 bases between. How the authors handled the data: Quantification of nucleated cells was approximated via reference gene primer amplification. Here immunoSEQ multiplex PCR was the method, and the copy in TCRdb shows in-frame clones only, minus some. The V and J calls and the clone size are those of that table, but D and trimming were determined from the DNA. The top ten hold 10% to 15% of the sample, which has under 90,000 clones, more than 75% seen once.

The specimen was peripheral blood. V and J are TRBV7-2 and TRBJ1-5; D is possibly TRBD1 (6 bases). The receptor comes from a human donor in a cohort sampled during active COVID-19. DNA of the CDR3: TGTGCCAGCAGCCCGACAGGTTGGAGCAATCAGCCCCAGCATTTT. Translation gives CASSPTGWSNQPQHF.